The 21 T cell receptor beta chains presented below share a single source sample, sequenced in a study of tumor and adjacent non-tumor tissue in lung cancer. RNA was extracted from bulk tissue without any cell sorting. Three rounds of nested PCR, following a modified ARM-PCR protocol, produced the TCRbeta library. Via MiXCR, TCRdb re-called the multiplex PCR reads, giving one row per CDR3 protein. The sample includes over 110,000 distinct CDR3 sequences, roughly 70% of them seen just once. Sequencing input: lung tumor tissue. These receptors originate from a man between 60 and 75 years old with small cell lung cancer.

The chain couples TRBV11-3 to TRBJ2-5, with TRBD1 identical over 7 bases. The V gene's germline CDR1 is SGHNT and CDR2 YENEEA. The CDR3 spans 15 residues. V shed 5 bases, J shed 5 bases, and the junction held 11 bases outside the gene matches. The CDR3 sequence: CASSPRQTGYETQYF. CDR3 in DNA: TGTGCCAGCAGCCCGAGGCAGACAGGGTACGAGACCCAGTACTTC.

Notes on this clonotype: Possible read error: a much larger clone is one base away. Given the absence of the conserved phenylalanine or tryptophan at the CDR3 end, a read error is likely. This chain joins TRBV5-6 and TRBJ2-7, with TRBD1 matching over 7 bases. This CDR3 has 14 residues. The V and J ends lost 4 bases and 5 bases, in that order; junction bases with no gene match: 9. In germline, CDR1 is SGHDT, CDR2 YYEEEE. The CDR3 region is CASSETYRGDEQYL. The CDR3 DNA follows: TGTGCCAGCAGCGAGACATACAGGGGTGACGAGCAGTACTTA.

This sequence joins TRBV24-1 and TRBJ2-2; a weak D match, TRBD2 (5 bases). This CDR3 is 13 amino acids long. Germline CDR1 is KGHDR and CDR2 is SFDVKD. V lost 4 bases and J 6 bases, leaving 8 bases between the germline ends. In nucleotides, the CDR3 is TGTGCCACCAGTGAGGAGGTCGCCGGGGAGCTGTTTTTT. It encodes CATSEEVAGELFF.

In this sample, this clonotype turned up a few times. The CDR3 reads CASSLAQGYTEAFF. The CDR3 DNA reads TGTGCCAGCAGTTTGGCCCAGGGGTACACTGAAGCTTTCTTT. The chain links TRBV12-3 or TRBV12-4 to TRBJ1-1; maybe TRBD1 (6 bases). There are 14 residues in the CDR3. V lost 3 bases and J 3 bases, leaving 11 bases between the germline ends.

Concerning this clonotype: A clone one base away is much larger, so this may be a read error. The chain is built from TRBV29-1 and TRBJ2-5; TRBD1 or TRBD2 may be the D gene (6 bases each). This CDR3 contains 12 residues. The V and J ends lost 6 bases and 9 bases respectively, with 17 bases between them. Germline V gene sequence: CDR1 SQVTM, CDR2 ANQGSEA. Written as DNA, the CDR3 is TGCAGCGTGAAACAGCTTGGGGGGCCCCAGTACTTC. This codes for CSVKQLGGPQYF. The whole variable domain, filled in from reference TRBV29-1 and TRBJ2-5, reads SAVISQKPSRDICQRGTSLTIQCQVDSQVTMMFWYRQQPGQSLTLIATANQGSEATYESGFVIDKFPISRPNLTFSTLTVSNMSPEDSSIYLCSVKQLGGPQYFGPGTRLLVL.

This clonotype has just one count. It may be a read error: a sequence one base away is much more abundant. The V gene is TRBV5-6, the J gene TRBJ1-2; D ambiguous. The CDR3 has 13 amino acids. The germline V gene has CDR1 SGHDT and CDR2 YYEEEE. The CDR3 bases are TGTGCCAGCAGCTTGGGGGGAAACTATGGCTACAGCTTC. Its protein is CASSLGGNYGYSF. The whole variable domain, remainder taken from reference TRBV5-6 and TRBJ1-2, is DAGVTQSPTHLIKTRGQQVTLRCSPKSGHDTVSWYQQALGQGPQFIFQYYEEEERQRGNFPDRFSGHQFPNYSSELNVNALLLGDSALYLCASSLGGNYGYSFGSGTRLTVV.

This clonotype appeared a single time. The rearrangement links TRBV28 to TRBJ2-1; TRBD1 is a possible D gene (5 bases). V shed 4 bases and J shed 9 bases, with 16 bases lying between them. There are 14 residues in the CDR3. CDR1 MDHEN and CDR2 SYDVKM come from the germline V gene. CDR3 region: CASSSVGAPPEQFF. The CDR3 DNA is TGTGCCAGCAGTTCCGTTGGGGCGCCCCCTGAGCAGTTCTTC.

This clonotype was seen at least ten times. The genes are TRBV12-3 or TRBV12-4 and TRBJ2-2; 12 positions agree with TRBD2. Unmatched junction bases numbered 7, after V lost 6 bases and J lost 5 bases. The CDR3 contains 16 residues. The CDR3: CASSTTSGRTTGELFF. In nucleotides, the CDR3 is TGTGCCAGCAGCACTACTAGCGGGAGGACAACCGGGGAGCTGTTTTTT.

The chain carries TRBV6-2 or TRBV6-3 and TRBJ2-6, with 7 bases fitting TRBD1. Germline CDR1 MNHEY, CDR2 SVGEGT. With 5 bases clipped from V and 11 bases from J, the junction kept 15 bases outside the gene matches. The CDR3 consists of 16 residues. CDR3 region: CASSKGQARLTDVLTF. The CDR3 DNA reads TGTGCCAGCAGTAAAGGACAGGCCAGATTAACAGACGTCCTGACTTTC.

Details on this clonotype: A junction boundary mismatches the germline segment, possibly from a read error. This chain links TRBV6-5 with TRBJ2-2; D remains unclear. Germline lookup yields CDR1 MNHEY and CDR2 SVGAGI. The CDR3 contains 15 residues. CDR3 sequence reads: CASSYSAPNTRELFF. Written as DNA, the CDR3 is TGTGCCAGCAGTTACTCCGCTCCGAACACCAGGGAGCTGTTTTTT.

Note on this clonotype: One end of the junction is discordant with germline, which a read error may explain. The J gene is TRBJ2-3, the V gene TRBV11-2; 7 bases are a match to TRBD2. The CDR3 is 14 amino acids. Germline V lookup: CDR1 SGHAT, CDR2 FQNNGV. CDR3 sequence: CAISLAGETDTLYF. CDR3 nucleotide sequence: TGTGCCATCAGCTTAGCGGGTGAAACAGATACGCTATATTTT. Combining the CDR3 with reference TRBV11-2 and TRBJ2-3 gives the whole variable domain EAGVAQSPRYKIIEKRQSVAFWCNPISGHATLYWYQQILGQGPKLLIQFQNNGVVDDSQLPKDRFSAERLKGVDSTLKIQPAKLEDSAVYLCAISLAGETDTLYFGPGTRLTVL.

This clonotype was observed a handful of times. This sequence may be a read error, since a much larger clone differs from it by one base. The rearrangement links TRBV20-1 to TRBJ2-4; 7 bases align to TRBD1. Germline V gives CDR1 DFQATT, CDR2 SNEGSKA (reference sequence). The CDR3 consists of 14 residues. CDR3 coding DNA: TGCAGTACTAGAGAACAGGGGGCCAAAAACATTCAGTACTTC. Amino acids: CSTREQGAKNIQYF.

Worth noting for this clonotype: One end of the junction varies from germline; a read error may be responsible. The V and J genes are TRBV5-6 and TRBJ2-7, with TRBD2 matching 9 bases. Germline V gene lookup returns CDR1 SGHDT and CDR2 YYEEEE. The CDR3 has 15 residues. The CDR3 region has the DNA TGTGTCAGCAGACGGGGACCAGCGGGAGGTGACGAGCAATACTTC. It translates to CVSRRGPAGGDEQYF.

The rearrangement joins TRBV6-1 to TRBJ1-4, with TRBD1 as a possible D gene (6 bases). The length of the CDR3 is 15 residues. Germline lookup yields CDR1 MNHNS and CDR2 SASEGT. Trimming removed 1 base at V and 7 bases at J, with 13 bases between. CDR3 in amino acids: CASSEGTARCEKLFF. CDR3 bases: TGTGCCAGCAGTGAAGGGACAGCCAGATGTGAAAAACTGTTTTTT.

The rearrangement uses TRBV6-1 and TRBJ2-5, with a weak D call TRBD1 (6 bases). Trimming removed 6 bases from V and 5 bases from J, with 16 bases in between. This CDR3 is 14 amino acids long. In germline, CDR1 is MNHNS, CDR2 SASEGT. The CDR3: CASRGTWVRETQYF. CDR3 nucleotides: TGTGCCAGCAGAGGGACATGGGTGAGGGAGACCCAGTACTTC.

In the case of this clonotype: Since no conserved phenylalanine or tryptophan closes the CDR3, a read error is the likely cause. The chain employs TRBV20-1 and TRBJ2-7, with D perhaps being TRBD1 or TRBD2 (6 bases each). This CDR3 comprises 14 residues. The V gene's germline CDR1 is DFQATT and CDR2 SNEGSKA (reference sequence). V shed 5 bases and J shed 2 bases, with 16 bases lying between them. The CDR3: CSADQGRGPYEQYL. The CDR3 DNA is TGCAGTGCTGACCAGGGACGGGGGCCCTACGAGCAGTACTTA.

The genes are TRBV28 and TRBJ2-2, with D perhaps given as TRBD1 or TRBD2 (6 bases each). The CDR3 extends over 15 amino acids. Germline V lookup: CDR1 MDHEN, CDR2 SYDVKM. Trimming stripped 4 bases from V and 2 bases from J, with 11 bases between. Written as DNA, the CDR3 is TGTGCCAGCAGTTCCCCGGGGGCAAACACCGGGGAGCTGTTTTTT. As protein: CASSSPGANTGELFF.

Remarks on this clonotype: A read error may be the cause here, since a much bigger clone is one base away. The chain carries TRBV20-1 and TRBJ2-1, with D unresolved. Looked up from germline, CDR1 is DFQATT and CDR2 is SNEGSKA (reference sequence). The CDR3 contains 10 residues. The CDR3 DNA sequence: TGCAGTGCCACTTGGAATGAGCATTTCTTC. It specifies CSATWNEHFF.

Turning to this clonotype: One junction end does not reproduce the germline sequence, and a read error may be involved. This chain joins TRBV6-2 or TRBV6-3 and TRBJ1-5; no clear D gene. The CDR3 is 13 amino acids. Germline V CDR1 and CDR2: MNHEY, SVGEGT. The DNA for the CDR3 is TGTGTCAGCAGTTACGGGGATAATCAGCCCCAGCATTTT. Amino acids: CVSSYGDNQPQHF.

The CDR3 sequence: CATAVETSGSGDTQYF. In nucleotides, the CDR3 is TGTGCCACCGCAGTAGAGACTAGCGGGAGTGGGGACACGCAGTATTTT. This sequence joins TRBV10-3 and TRBJ2-3; TRBD2 aligns across 12 bases. CDR3 length equals 16 residues. Trimming cost V 10 bases and J 9 bases; bases outside gene matches: 17. Germline V lookup: CDR1 ENHRY, CDR2 SYGVKD.

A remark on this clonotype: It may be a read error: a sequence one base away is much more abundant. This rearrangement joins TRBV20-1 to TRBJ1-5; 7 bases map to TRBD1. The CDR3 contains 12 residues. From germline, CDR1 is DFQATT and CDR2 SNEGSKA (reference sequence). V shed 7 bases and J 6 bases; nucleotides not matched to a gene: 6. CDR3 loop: CSGGGGGQPQHF. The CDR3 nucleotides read TGCAGTGGAGGAGGGGGCGGTCAGCCCCAGCATTTT.